The 15 T cell receptor beta chains listed next were all sequenced from one sample in a study of shared clonotypes between healthy human individuals. Naive CD8 cells were CD45RO-negative, positively selected for CCR7, excluding terminally differentiated effector memory CD45RA+ cells. TCRdb's table, derived via immunoSEQ multiplex PCR, lists solely in-frame clones and lacks some. The sample has roughly 550,000 clones, less than 97% seen once. The sequenced material came from naive CD8+ T cells sorted from blood. Receptors were obtained from a woman in her twenties or thirties in good health.

The chain combines TRBV6-5 with TRBJ2-1, with D possibly TRBD1 on 5 matching bases. CDR1 is MNHEY, CDR2 SVGAGI, per germline. This CDR3 region has 12 residues. The ends were cut back, 8 bases at V and 6 bases at J, with 11 bases in the middle. In DNA, the CDR3 is TGTGCCAGCCATAGCAGGGCCAATGAGCAGTTCTTC. Its translation is CASHSRANEQFF.

The chain links TRBV7-9 to TRBJ1-6, with unresolved D. Germline V lookup: CDR1 SEHNR, CDR2 FQNEAQ (reference sequence). V was shortened by 3 bases and J by 7 bases, with 10 bases between the two germline ends. This CDR3 region has 14 residues. The CDR3 protein is CASSLARTNSPLHF. CDR3 nucleotide sequence: TGTGCCAGCAGCTTGGCACGGACGAATTCACCCCTCCACTTT. Complete variable domain (other parts from reference TRBV7-9 and TRBJ1-6): DTGVSQNPRHKITKRGQNVTFRCDPISEHNRLYWYRQTLGQGPEFLTYFQNEAQLEKSRLLSDRFSAERPKGSFSTLEIQRTEQGDSAMYLCASSLARTNSPLHFGNGTRLTVT.

The chain carries TRBV6-5 and TRBJ2-3; TRBD1 aligns across 10 bases. V lost 4 bases, J lost 4 bases, and 8 bases stayed unmatched. This CDR3 spans 16 amino acids. Germline lookup yields CDR1 MNHEY and CDR2 SVGAGI. The CDR3: CASSSRGTGVPDTQYF. CDR3 sequence (DNA): TGTGCCAGCAGTTCCCGGGGGACAGGGGTCCCAGATACGCAGTATTTT.

The chain carries TRBV7-9 and TRBJ1-4; TRBD1 matches at 7 bases. Trimming took 3 bases from V and 6 from J; bases not matched to a gene: 4. Germline V gene data show CDR1 as SEHNR and CDR2 as FQNEAQ (reference sequence). The CDR3 spans 14 residues. The CDR3, as DNA: TGTGCCAGCAGCTTCTCTGACAGGGATGAAAAACTGTTTTTT. Translated: CASSFSDRDEKLFF.

This clone was observed once. CDR3 in amino acids: CASSLMSPGQPQFF. In DNA form, the CDR3 reads TGTGCCAGCAGTTTAATGTCCCCCGGGCAGCCCCAGTTCTTC. The V gene is TRBV27, the J gene TRBJ2-1; D unclear. V lost 2 bases and J lost 13, with 18 bases in between. The CDR3 sequence is 14 residues long. Germline V lookup: CDR1 MNHEY, CDR2 SMNVEV (reference sequence).

This clone was picked up many times. The rearrangement joins TRBV27 to TRBJ1-1; maybe TRBD1 (6 bases). The CDR3 runs to 16 residues. Trimming stripped 3 bases from V and 0 bases from J, with 14 bases between. Looked up from germline, CDR1 is MNHEY and CDR2 is SMNVEV (reference sequence). CDR3 bases: TGTGCCAGCAGTTTTGAAAGAGGGGGATTGAACACTGAAGCTTTCTTT. This sequence encodes CASSFERGGLNTEAFF.

The chain carries TRBV7-2 and TRBJ2-1; no clear D gene. Per the germline V gene, CDR1 is SGHTA and CDR2 is FQGNSA. The CDR3 runs to 13 residues. V lost 3 bases, J lost 4 bases, and 7 bases lay in between. The CDR3, as DNA: TGTGCCAGCAGCTTGGTGGGATACAATGAGCAGTTCTTC. Protein sequence: CASSLVGYNEQFF.

The chain has TRBV5-1 and TRBJ2-4; D is uncertain. The germline V and J ends were trimmed by 0 bases and 0 bases, with 10 bases remaining between them. This CDR3 has 16 residues. Germline V lookup: CDR1 SGHRS, CDR2 YFSETQ. The CDR3 loop reads CASSLAGILAKNIQYF. CDR3 nucleotides: TGCGCCAGCAGCTTGGCTGGGATACTAGCCAAAAACATTCAGTACTTC.

The genes are TRBV6-1 and TRBJ2-5, with 10 bases lining up with TRBD2. Unmatched junction bases numbered 5, after V lost 7 bases and J lost 3 bases. This CDR3 has 14 amino acids. The V gene's germline CDR1 is MNHNS and CDR2 SASEGT. CDR3 DNA sequence: TGTGCCAGCACCCTAGCGGGAGCCGAAGAGACCCAGTACTTC. Translated: CASTLAGAEETQYF.

This chain links TRBV5-1 with TRBJ2-2; 7 bases are shared with TRBD1. The CDR3 has 15 amino acids. Germline CDR1 is SGHRS and CDR2 is YFSETQ. With V trimmed by 5 bases and J by 4 bases, 8 bases remained unmatched. The CDR3 region has the DNA TGCGCCAGCAGTTTTACAGGGGAATTCACCGGGGAGCTGTTTTTT. Its translation is CASSFTGEFTGELFF.

The V gene is TRBV28, the J gene TRBJ1-1, with 8 bases lining up with TRBD1. J was trimmed by 13 bases and V by 6 bases; bases with no gene match: 13. This CDR3 is built from 13 residues. Germline CDR1 MDHEN, CDR2 SYDVKM. DNA for the CDR3: TGTGCCAGCAGCTATAGGCAGACAGGGGACGTTTTCTTT. Its protein product is CASSYRQTGDVFF. Full variable domain (remainder filled in from reference TRBV28 and TRBJ1-1): DVKVTQSSRYLVKRTGEKVFLECVQDMDHENMFWYRQDPGLGLRLIYFSYDVKMKEKGDIPEGYSVSREKKERFSLILESASTNQTSMYLCASSYRQTGDVFFGQGTRLTVV.

The genes are TRBV5-8 and TRBJ2-2, with 12 positions matching TRBD1. CDR1 SGHTS and CDR2 YDEGEE come from the germline V gene. The CDR3 spans 19 residues. J gave up 0 bases and V 0 bases, and 6 bases lay outside the gene matches. CDR3 region: CASSLALRDRGPNTGELFF. CDR3 DNA: TGTGCCAGCAGCTTGGCACTCCGGGACAGGGGGCCGAACACCGGGGAGCTGTTTTTT.

The chain recombines TRBV4-2 with TRBJ2-4; TRBD1 is a possible D gene (6 bases). V was cut by 0 bases and J by 2 bases, with 11 bases left in between. CDR1 and CDR2 from the germline V gene are LGHNA and YNFKEQ. This CDR3 contains 16 residues. The CDR3 DNA reads TGTGCCAGCAGCCAAGATATGCAGGGGACCAAAAACATTCAGTACTTC. This encodes CASSQDMQGTKNIQYF.

This chain joins TRBV23-1 and TRBJ1-5; TRBD1 matches at 8 bases. TRBV23-1 is flagged as an ORF with uncertain function. The CDR3 has 20 amino acids. V shed 2 bases, J shed 2 bases, and the junction held 17 bases outside the gene matches. CDR3 nucleotides: TGCGCCAGCAGTCAAAGGGGGTCGGGACAGGCCCCCTCGGGCAATCAGCCCCAGCATTTT. Its translation is CASSQRGSGQAPSGNQPQHF.

The V and J genes are TRBV18 and TRBJ2-2; D is unresolved. Trimming removed 2 bases at V and 6 bases at J, with 4 bases between. The CDR3 is made up of 12 amino acids. CDR1 is KGHSH and CDR2 is LQKENI in the germline V gene. The CDR3 nucleotides read TGTGCCAGCTCACCAGGGGCCGGGGAGCTGTTTTTT. Translating it yields CASSPGAGELFF.